This T cell receptor beta chain emerged from a study of T cells after yellow fever vaccination. Study-level points and caveats: Researchers noted that a small share of clonotypes showed up in both CD4 and CD8 compartments. Peaking faster, on day 5 versus 15, the secondary response was nonetheless weaker. In post-booster samples, most primary-vaccination clones reappeared (approximately 96% CD4, approximately 91% CD8).

At least ten counts were recorded for this clonotype. Its antigen is currently unknown. Production of TCR cDNA was by 5'RACE template switching, which also added a universal primer site and UMIs. TCRdb re-called the 5' RACE reads through MiXCR, storing one row per CDR3 protein. Here the sample spans hundreds of thousands of distinct CDR3 sequences, about 17% being singletons. The CDR3 runs to 16 residues. J lost 2 bases, V lost 1 base, and 5 bases had no gene match. The starting material was PBMCs, obtained before the yellow fever booster vaccination. This sequence originates from a man aged 18 to 30 who received the YFV17D yellow fever vaccine. The genes are TRBV12-3 or TRBV12-4 and TRBJ2-3; 8 bases line up with TRBD2. CDR3 sequence (DNA): TGTGCCAGCAGTTTAGATATAGCGGGGTCCACAGATACGCAGTATTTT. This gives the protein CASSLDIAGSTDTQYF.